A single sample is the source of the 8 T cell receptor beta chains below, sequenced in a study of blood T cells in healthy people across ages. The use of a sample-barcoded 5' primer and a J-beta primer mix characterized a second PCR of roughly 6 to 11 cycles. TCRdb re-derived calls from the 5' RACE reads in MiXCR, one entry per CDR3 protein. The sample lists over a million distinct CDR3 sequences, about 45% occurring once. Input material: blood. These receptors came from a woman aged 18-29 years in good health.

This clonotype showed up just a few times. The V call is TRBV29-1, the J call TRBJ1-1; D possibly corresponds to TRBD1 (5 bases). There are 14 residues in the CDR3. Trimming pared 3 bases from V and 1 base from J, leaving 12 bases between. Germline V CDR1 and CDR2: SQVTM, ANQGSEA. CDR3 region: CSVEGRRSNTEAFF. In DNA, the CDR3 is TGCAGCGTTGAGGGGCGCCGGTCGAACACTGAAGCTTTCTTT.

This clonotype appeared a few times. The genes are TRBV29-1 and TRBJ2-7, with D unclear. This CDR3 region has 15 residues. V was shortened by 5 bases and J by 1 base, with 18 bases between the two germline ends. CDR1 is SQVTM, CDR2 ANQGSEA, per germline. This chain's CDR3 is CSVLGLGGVSYEQYF. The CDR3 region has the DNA TGCAGCGTTTTGGGCCTAGGTGGGGTGTCCTACGAGCAGTACTTC.

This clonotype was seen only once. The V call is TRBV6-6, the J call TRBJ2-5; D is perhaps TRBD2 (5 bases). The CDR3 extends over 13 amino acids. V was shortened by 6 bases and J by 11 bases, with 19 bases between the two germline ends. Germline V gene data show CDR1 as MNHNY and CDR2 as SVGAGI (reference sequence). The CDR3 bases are TGTGCCAGCAGCATAGCGACCTACAATGAGCAGTACTTC. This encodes CASSIATYNEQYF.

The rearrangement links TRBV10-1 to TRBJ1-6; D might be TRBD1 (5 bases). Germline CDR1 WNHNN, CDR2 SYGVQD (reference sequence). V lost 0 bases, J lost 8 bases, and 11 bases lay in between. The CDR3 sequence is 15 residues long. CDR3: CASSESGRADSPLHF. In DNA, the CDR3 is TGCGCCAGCAGTGAGTCCGGCAGGGCTGATTCACCCCTCCACTTT.

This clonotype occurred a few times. DNA of the CDR3: TGCAGTACCGAAGATGGGACCCCCGACCCTGAAGCTTTCTTT. It specifies CSTEDGTPDPEAFF. The genes are TRBV20-1 and TRBJ1-1, with D perhaps TRBD1 (5 bases). The CDR3 is 14 residues long. Germline-derived CDR1 and CDR2 are DFQATT and SNEGSKA (reference sequence). V gave up 8 bases and J gave up 6 bases, with 22 bases separating them.

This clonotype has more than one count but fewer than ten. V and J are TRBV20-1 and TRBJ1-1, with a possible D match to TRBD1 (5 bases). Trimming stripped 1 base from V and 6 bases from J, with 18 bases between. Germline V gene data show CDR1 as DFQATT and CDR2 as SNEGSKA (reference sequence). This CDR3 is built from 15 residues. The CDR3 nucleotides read TGCAGTGCTAGAGGGGGGAGTAGGAGATCTTCTGAAGCTTTCTTT. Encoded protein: CSARGGSRRSSEAFF.

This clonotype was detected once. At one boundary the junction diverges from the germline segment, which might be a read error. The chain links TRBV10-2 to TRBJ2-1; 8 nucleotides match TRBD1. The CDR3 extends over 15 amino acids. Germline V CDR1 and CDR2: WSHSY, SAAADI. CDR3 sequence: CASSEPRTGHNGQFF. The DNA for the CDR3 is TGCGCCAGCAGTGAGCCCAGGACAGGGCACAATGGGCAGTTCTTC.

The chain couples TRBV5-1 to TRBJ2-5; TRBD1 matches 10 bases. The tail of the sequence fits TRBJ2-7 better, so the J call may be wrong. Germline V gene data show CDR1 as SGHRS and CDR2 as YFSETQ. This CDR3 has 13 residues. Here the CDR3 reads CASRGTGDNEQYF. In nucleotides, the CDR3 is TGCGCCAGCAGAGGGACAGGGGACAACGAGCAGTACTTC.